Shown below are 9 T cell receptor beta chains from a single sample sequenced in a study of CD8 T cells in Susac syndrome. Random hexamers served to reverse transcribe roughly 0.45 to 1 ug RNA. TCRdb ran MiXCR on the immunoSEQ multiplex PCR reads and lists one entry per CDR3 protein. The sample holds some 180,000 distinct CDR3 sequences, about 95% seen once. The sequenced material came from CD4+ T cells from PBMCs. Every receptor here comes from a human donor in good health.

The V call is TRBV24-1, the J call TRBJ2-1; a weak D match, TRBD2 (6 bases). In germline, CDR1 is KGHDR, CDR2 SFDVKD. The CDR3 runs to 17 residues. Trimming pared 3 bases from V and 2 bases from J, leaving 16 bases between. The CDR3: CATSDDHSGSPYNEQFF. CDR3 nucleotides: TGTGCCACCAGTGATGACCACTCCGGGAGTCCCTACAATGAGCAGTTCTTC.

The gene calls are TRBV11-2 and TRBJ2-5, with D possibly TRBD2 on 6 matching bases. Trimming took off 6 bases at V and 9 bases at J, with 23 bases between the two ends. The CDR3 totals 15 residues. Germline CDR1 reads SGHAT; CDR2 reads FQNNGV. The CDR3 reads CASSSLTTRISAQYF. The CDR3 DNA follows: TGTGCCAGCAGTTCCCTCACGACTAGAATCAGTGCCCAGTACTTC. Full variable domain (remainder filled in from reference TRBV11-2 and TRBJ2-5): EAGVAQSPRYKIIEKRQSVAFWCNPISGHATLYWYQQILGQGPKLLIQFQNNGVVDDSQLPKDRFSAERLKGVDSTLKIQPAKLEDSAVYLCASSSLTTRISAQYFGPGTRLLVL.

The J gene is TRBJ2-7, the V gene TRBV20-1; 10 nucleotides align to TRBD2. V was clipped by 5 bases and J by 3 bases; unmatched bases: 7. The CDR3 length is 14 residues. The V gene's germline CDR1 is DFQATT and CDR2 SNEGSKA (reference sequence). The chain's CDR3 is CSALGTSAYYEQYF. CDR3 in DNA: TGCAGTGCTCTCGGGACTAGCGCCTACTACGAGCAGTACTTC.

The chain combines TRBV29-1 with TRBJ2-1, with 8 bases that match TRBD1. The CDR3 contains 15 residues. V dropped 7 bases and J dropped 4; count of bases not matched to a gene: 12. Germline CDR1 reads SQVTM; CDR2 reads ANQGSEA. CDR3 protein: CSGGGQGWEYNEQFF. In nucleotides, the CDR3 is TGCAGCGGCGGAGGACAGGGCTGGGAGTACAATGAGCAGTTCTTC.

The rearrangement uses TRBV28 and TRBJ2-1; D gene ambiguous. CDR1 and CDR2 from the germline V gene are MDHEN and SYDVKM. V dropped 5 bases and J dropped 0 bases, with 11 bases sitting between them. The CDR3 length is 15 residues. The CDR3 loop is CASSPHSSSYNEQFF. The CDR3 DNA is TGTGCCAGCAGTCCGCATTCGAGCTCCTACAATGAGCAGTTCTTC.

The V and J genes are TRBV7-9 and TRBJ2-7; D is ambiguous. The V gene's germline CDR1 is SEHNR and CDR2 FQNEAQ (reference sequence). The CDR3 runs 14 residues. The V end was cut by 2 bases, the J end by 3 bases, with 11 bases between. The CDR3 loop is CASSLSERIYEQYF. In DNA, the CDR3 is TGTGCCAGCAGCTTAAGCGAGCGAATCTACGAGCAGTACTTC. The whole variable domain, filled in from reference TRBV7-9 and TRBJ2-7, reads DTGVSQNPRHKITKRGQNVTFRCDPISEHNRLYWYRQTLGQGPEFLTYFQNEAQLEKSRLLSDRFSAERPKGSFSTLEIQRTEQGDSAMYLCASSLSERIYEQYFGPGTRLTVT.

In its sample, this clonotype was seen once. This chain links TRBV20-1 with TRBJ2-2, with 9 bases identical to TRBD2. After removal of 6 bases from V and 2 bases from J, the junction contained 10 bases not matched to a gene. The CDR3 loop spans 16 amino acids. Germline V gene sequence: CDR1 DFQATT, CDR2 SNEGSKA (reference sequence). The CDR3 region is CSATSSGSANTGELFF. CDR3 nucleotides: TGCAGTGCCACAAGTAGCGGGAGTGCCAACACCGGGGAGCTGTTTTTT.

This chain joins TRBV7-3 and TRBJ2-1; D possibly corresponds to TRBD2 (6 bases). V shed 4 bases and J shed 7 bases, with 14 bases lying between them. CDR3 length: 14 residues. CDR1 SGHTA and CDR2 FQGTGA come from the germline V gene. The CDR3 sequence: CASSSGTRLNEQFF. CDR3 nucleotide sequence: TGTGCCAGCAGCTCCGGGACTCGGCTAAATGAGCAGTTCTTC.

The rearrangement links TRBV5-6 to TRBJ1-1, with D tentatively TRBD1 (6 bases). This CDR3 spans 15 amino acids. V was clipped by 0 bases and J by 1 base, with 10 bases between them. Germline assignment: CDR1 SGHDT and CDR2 YYEEEE. The CDR3 coding sequence is TGTGCCAGCAGCTTGGTTCCGACAGGGAACACTGAAGCTTTCTTT. Translation: CASSLVPTGNTEAFF.